The rows below give T cell receptor beta chains drawn from one sample of a study of early T cells in non-severe SARS-CoV-2 infection. TCRdb processed the 5' RACE reads anew with MiXCR; each CDR3 protein has one entry. In the table there are under 70,000 distinct CDR3 sequences, approximately 6.1% of which are singletons. The sequenced sample was whole blood, obtained at baseline. The receptors were gathered from an adult who was a healthcare worker with PCR-confirmed SARS-CoV-2 infection or an uninfected control (not recorded which). Each CDR3 is given with its conserved first and last residue. D genes are given only for firm matches. For some rows the clone size is stated as once, few or many, or as a class when expanded; others skip it.

J	size	D	V	CDR3	DNA
TRBJ1-1	many	NA	TRBV18	CASSPTGGVGEAFF	TGTGCCAGCTCACCAACGGGGGGCGTAGGGGAAGCTTTCTTT
TRBJ2-1	many	TRBD2	TRBV20-1	CSAGSSGQSGNEQFF	TGCAGTGCTGGGTCTAGCGGTCAATCGGGGAATGAGCAGTTCTTC
TRBJ2-5	many	TRBD2	TRBV5-1	CASSVVAGSQETQYF	TGCGCCAGCAGCGTTGTAGCGGGGTCCCAAGAGACCCAGTACTTC
TRBJ2-1	many	NA	TRBV2	CASSRGNEQFF	TGTGCCAGCAGCCGAGGCAATGAGCAGTTCTTC
TRBJ1-1	few	NA	TRBV28	CASHGGFRGTEAFF	TGTGCCAGTCATGGGGGGTTTAGGGGCACTGAAGCTTTCTTT
TRBJ2-3	few	TRBD2	TRBV7-2	CASSPSSGPPRGTQYF	TGTGCCAGCAGCCCCTCTAGCGGACCGCCGCGGGGTACGCAGTATTTT
TRBJ1-2	many	TRBD1	TRBV7-2	CASSLAFQGENGYTF	TGTGCCAGCAGCTTAGCGTTCCAGGGGGAGAATGGCTACACCTTC
TRBJ2-3	many	TRBD1	TRBV20-1	CSAIRTGRNTQYF	TGCAGTGCTATACGGACAGGGAGGAATACGCAGTATTTT
TRBJ1-2	few	NA	TRBV19	CASSRINYGYTF	TGTGCCAGTAGTAGGATCAACTATGGCTACACCTTC
TRBJ1-2	many	TRBD1	TRBV20-1	CSALPGTVTLGYTF	TGCAGTGCCCTTCCCGGGACAGTGACACTTGGCTACACCTTC
TRBJ2-2	NA	TRBD2	TRBV5-1	CASPTSGRDNGELFF	TGCGCCAGCCCGACTAGCGGGAGGGATAACGGGGAGCTGTTTTTT
TRBJ2-1	NA	NA	TRBV11-2	CASSLDQWRRDYNEQFF	TGTGCCAGCAGCTTAGATCAATGGCGGAGAGACTACAATGAGCAGTTCTTC
TRBJ2-1	many	NA	TRBV7-8	CASSLGQGLGEQFF	TGTGCCAGCAGCTTAGGCCAAGGGCTGGGGGAGCAGTTCTTC
TRBJ2-1	many	TRBD2	TRBV5-6	CASSLGLAASSYNEQFF	TGTGCCAGCAGCTTGGGACTAGCGGCGAGCTCCTACAATGAGCAGTTCTTC
TRBJ2-1	NA	TRBD2	TRBV7-9	CASSLVGAGGYNEQFF	TGTGCCAGCAGCTTAGTTGGAGCGGGAGGATACAATGAGCAGTTCTTC
TRBJ2-7	few	NA	TRBV7-3	CASSLTSDRFYEQYF	TGTGCCAGCAGCTTAACCTCCGACAGATTCTACGAGCAGTACTTC
TRBJ2-3	many	NA	TRBV28	CASSRASTDTQYF	TGTGCCAGCAGTCGGGCCTCCACAGATACGCAGTATTTT
TRBJ2-5	many	NA	TRBV2	CASSGGPRETQYF	TGTGCCAGCAGTGGTGGCCCGCGAGAGACCCAGTACTTC
TRBJ1-1	many	NA	TRBV24-1	CATSDSSHGNTEAFF	TGTGCCACCAGTGATTCATCACACGGGAACACTGAAGCTTTCTTT
TRBJ2-3	NA	TRBD1	TRBV5-1	CASSIGQVTDTQYF	TGCGCCAGCAGCATAGGACAGGTCACAGATACGCAGTATTTT